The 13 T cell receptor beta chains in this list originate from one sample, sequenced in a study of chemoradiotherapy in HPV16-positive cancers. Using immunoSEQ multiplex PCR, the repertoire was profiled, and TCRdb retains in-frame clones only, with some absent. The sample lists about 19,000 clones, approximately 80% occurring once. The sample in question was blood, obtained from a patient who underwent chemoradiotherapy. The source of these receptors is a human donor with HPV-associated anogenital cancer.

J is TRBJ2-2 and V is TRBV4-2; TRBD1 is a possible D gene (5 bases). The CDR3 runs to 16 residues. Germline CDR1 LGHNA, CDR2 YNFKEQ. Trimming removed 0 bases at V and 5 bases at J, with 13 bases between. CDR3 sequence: CASSQDGASNTGELFF. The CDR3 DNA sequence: TGTGCCAGCAGCCAAGATGGGGCTTCTAATACCGGGGAGCTGTTTTTT.

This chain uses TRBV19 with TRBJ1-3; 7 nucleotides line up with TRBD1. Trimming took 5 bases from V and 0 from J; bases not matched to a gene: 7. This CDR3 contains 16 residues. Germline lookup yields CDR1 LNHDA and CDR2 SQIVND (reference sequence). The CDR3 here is CASSLSTGHSGNTIYF. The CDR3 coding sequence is TGTGCCAGTAGTCTTTCGACAGGGCACTCTGGAAACACCATATATTTT.

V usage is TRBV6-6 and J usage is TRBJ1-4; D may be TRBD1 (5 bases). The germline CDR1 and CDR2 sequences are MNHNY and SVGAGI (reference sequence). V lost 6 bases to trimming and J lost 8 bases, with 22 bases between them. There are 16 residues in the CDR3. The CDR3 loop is CASSRTPQGIEEKLFF. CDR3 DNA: TGTGCCAGCAGCCGGACGCCGCAGGGTATTGAGGAAAAACTGTTTTTT.

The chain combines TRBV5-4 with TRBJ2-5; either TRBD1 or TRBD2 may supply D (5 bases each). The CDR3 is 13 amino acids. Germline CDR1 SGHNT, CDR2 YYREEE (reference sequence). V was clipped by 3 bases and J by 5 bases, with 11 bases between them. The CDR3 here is CASSWDQEETQYF. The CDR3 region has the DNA TGTGCCAGCAGCTGGGACCAGGAGGAGACCCAGTACTTC.

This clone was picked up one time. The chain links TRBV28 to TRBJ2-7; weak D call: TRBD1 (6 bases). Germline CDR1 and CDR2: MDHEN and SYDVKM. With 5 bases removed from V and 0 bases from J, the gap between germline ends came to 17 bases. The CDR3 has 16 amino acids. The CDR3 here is CASSRLQGSRSYEQYF. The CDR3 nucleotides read TGTGCCAGCAGTCGCTTACAGGGTAGCCGCTCCTACGAGCAGTACTTC.

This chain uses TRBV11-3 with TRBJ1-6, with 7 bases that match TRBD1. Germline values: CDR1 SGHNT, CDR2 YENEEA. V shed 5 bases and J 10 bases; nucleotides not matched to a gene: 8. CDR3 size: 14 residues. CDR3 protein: CASSLGQEGSPLHF. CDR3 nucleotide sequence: TGTGCCAGCAGCCTTGGACAGGAAGGGTCACCCCTCCACTTT.

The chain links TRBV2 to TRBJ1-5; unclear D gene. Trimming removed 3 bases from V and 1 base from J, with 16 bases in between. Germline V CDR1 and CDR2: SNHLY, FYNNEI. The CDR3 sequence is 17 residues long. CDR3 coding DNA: TGTGCCAGCAGTGAGCCCAGGTTTCATTCAAGCAATCAGCCCCAGCATTTT. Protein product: CASSEPRFHSSNQPQHF.

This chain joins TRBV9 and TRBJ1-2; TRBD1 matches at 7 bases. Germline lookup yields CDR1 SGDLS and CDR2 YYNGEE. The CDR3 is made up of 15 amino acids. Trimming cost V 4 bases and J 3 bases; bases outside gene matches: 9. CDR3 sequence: CASSPRGTDDYGYTF. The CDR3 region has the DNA TGTGCCAGCAGCCCGCGAGGGACAGACGACTATGGCTACACCTTC.

CDR3 bases: TGTGCCTCCCTTTCCGGATCTAACTATGGCTACACCTTC. This codes for CASLSGSNYGYTF. This rearrangement joins TRBV10-3 to TRBJ1-2, with D uncertain. Germline CDR1 and CDR2: ENHRY and SYGVKD. The CDR3 covers 13 residues. The V end was cut by 11 bases, the J end by 0 bases, with 13 bases between.

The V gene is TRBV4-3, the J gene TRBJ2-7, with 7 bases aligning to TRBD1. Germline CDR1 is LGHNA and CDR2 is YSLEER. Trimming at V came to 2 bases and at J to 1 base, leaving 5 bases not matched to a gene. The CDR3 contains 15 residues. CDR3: CASSQNRGGSYEQYF. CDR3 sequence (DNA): TGCGCCAGCAGCCAAAACAGGGGTGGTTCCTACGAGCAGTACTTC.

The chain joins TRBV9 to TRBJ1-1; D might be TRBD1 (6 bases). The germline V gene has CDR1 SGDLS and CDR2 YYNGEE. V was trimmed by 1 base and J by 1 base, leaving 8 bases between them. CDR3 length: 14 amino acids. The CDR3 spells CASSVLTGNTEAFF. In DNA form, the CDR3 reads TGTGCCAGCAGCGTACTGACAGGGAACACTGAAGCTTTCTTT.

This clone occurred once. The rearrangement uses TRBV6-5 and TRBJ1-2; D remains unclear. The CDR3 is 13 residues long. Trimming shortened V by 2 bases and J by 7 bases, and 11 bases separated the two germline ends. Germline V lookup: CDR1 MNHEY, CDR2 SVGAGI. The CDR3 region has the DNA TGTGCCAGCAGTTACATTTTGGGAGGTGGCTACACCTTC. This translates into CASSYILGGGYTF.

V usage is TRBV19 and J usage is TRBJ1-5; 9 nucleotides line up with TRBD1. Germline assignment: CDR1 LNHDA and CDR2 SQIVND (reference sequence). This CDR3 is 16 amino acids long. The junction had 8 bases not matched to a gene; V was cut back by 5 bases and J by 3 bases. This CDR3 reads CASSPRTGVDNQPQHF. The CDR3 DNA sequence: TGTGCCAGTAGTCCACGGACAGGGGTGGACAATCAGCCCCAGCATTTT.